Sequencing of this T cell receptor beta chain was carried out in a study of blood T cell repertoires in COVID-19. Trimming took 1 base from V and 9 from J; bases not matched to a gene: 10. The germline CDR1 and CDR2 sequences are MNHNY and SVGAGI (reference sequence). CDR3 length: 15 amino acids. Produced via immunoSEQ multiplex PCR; TCRdb's table is partial and in-frame only. Of approximately 230,000 clones in the sample, approximately 90% were seen once. Source material: peripheral blood. This clonotype was obtained from a young man with active or convalescent COVID-19. V is TRBV6-6 and J is TRBJ2-5; 8 bases match TRBD2. The CDR3 coding sequence is TGTGCCAGCAGTTACTGGCTAGCGGGCCCCGAGGCCCAGTACTTC. Protein sequence: CASSYWLAGPEAQYF.